The clone carrying this T cell receptor beta chain was observed many times. Its target is unknown. The sample comes from a study of T cells in Graves' hyperthyroidism and ophthalmopathy. Study findings and constraints: Blood also showed most of the thyroid clonotypes that were expanded above 0.001. Ophthalmopathy, as predicted by the model, came a median around 7 months after the prediction.

Amplified TCR beta CDR3 regions came from RNA transcripts. When the TCR CDR3 underwent first-round RT-PCR, the HTBI primer set was used. TCRdb called the multiplex PCR reads again in MiXCR, with one record for every CDR3 protein. The top ten clones hold roughly 19% of a sample with 400,000 or so distinct CDR3 sequences, 13% to 15% of them seen once. PBMCs were collected from a roughly 9.7 ml volume of fresh peripheral blood. The germline V and J ends were trimmed by 10 bases and 2 bases, with 14 bases remaining between them. CDR1 is MNHNS, CDR2 SASEGT, per germline. CDR3 length: 13 amino acids. The rearrangement links TRBV6-1 to TRBJ1-2; tentatively, D is TRBD1 (6 bases). The clonotype comes from a woman aged 55 to 70 with Graves' ophthalmopathy. Material for sequencing was blood. The DNA for the CDR3 is TGTGCCACCCGATTACAGGGAAACTATGGCTACACCTTC. It encodes CATRLQGNYGYTF.